Following are 30 T cell receptor beta chains from one sample sequenced in a study of blood T cells in healthy people across ages. The use of a sample-barcoded 5' primer and a J-beta primer mix characterized a second PCR of roughly 6 to 11 cycles. TCRdb reprocessed the 5' RACE reads with MiXCR, giving one entry per CDR3 protein. Here the sample spans about 1.1 million distinct CDR3 sequences, roughly two fifths being singletons. Specimen: blood. The receptor source for this set is a man aged 18 to 29 in good health.

This clonotype was picked up a small number of times. The chain links TRBV5-1 to TRBJ2-3; D is perhaps TRBD2 (6 bases). V shed 3 bases and J shed 4 bases, with 18 bases lying between them. The CDR3 extends over 16 amino acids. Germline CDR1 is SGHRS and CDR2 is YFSETQ. The CDR3 DNA reads as TGCGCCAGCAGCTCCGTTGGAGGGAGGTCCGCAGATACGCAGTATTTT. The encoded protein is CASSSVGGRSADTQYF.

This clonotype was counted between two and nine times. V usage is TRBV7-2 and J usage is TRBJ1-5; D not certain. The V gene lost 1 base and the J gene lost 2 bases, with 9 bases spanning the gap. CDR1 and CDR2 (germline): SGHTA, FQGNSA. The CDR3 is 15 amino acids. The CDR3 here is CASSLESAGNQPQHF. The DNA of the CDR3 is TGTGCCAGCAGCTTAGAATCCGCGGGCAATCAGCCCCAGCATTTT.

The chain combines TRBV27 with TRBJ1-6; D ambiguous. V shed 6 bases and J shed 5 bases, with 20 bases lying between them. Germline loops: CDR1 MNHEY, CDR2 SMNVEV (reference sequence). The CDR3 length is 17 residues. The chain's CDR3 is CASSLEWTPINNSPLHF. In DNA form, the CDR3 reads TGTGCCAGCAGCCTTGAATGGACCCCAATAAATAATTCACCCCTCCACTTT.

The table lists this clonotype with a few counts. This chain uses TRBV9 with TRBJ2-1; 15 bases fit TRBD2. Germline V gene data show CDR1 as SGDLS and CDR2 as YYNGEE. This CDR3 has 18 amino acids. V lost 0 bases, J lost 5 bases, and 6 bases stayed unmatched. The DNA for the CDR3 is TGTGCCAGCAGCGTAGCCGGGACTAGCGGGGGGTTAAACAATGAGCAGTTCTTC. The encoded protein is CASSVAGTSGGLNNEQFF.

The J gene is TRBJ2-3, the V gene TRBV5-1; D is unresolved. The germline V and J ends were trimmed by 0 bases and 2 bases, with 10 bases remaining between them. Looked up from germline, CDR1 is SGHRS and CDR2 is YFSETQ. This CDR3 has 15 amino acids. The CDR3 DNA reads TGCGCCAGCAGCTTGGAAAGGAGCGCCACAGATACGCAGTATTTT. This gives the protein CASSLERSATDTQYF.

V usage is TRBV6-1 and J usage is TRBJ2-7; D possibly corresponds to TRBD2 (6 bases). The V end lost 6 bases, the J end lost 0 bases, and 15 bases lay between the germline ends. Germline assignment: CDR1 MNHNS and CDR2 SASEGT. This CDR3 spans 15 amino acids. The CDR3 spells CASRWGLPISYEQYF. As DNA, the CDR3 is TGTGCCAGCAGATGGGGACTCCCGATCTCCTACGAGCAGTACTTC.

This clonotype came up a few times. The genes are TRBV5-1 and TRBJ1-1, with TRBD1 matching over 9 bases. Looked up from germline, CDR1 is SGHRS and CDR2 is YFSETQ. Trimming took 2 bases from V and 1 from J; bases not matched to a gene: 3. CDR3 size: 15 residues. In DNA, the CDR3 is TGCGCCAGCAGCTTAAGGACAGGGGCGAACACTGAAGCTTTCTTT. Its protein product is CASSLRTGANTEAFF.

The rearrangement joins TRBV6-6 to TRBJ2-7; weak D call: TRBD2 (5 bases). The CDR3 runs 15 residues. Germline CDR1 reads MNHNY; CDR2 reads SVGAGI (reference sequence). The V end lost 0 bases, the J end lost 3 bases, and 12 bases lay between the germline ends. CDR3: CASSYSRGENYEQYF. The DNA of the CDR3 is TGTGCCAGCAGTTACTCCCGGGGTGAAAACTACGAGCAGTACTTC.

The V and J genes are TRBV4-3 and TRBJ2-1; D tentatively fits TRBD1 or TRBD2 (5 bases each). V lost 5 bases to trimming and J lost 8 bases, with 16 bases between them. The CDR3 spans 14 residues. Germline V gives CDR1 LGHNA, CDR2 YSLEER. This CDR3 reads CASSYNSGRDEQFF. The CDR3 region has the DNA TGCGCCAGCAGCTACAACTCGGGGCGCGATGAGCAGTTCTTC.

This CDR3 is CASSLLSGGATYEQYF. In DNA, the CDR3 is TGCGCCAGCAGCTTGCTGAGTGGGGGGGCCACCTACGAGCAGTACTTC. This chain joins TRBV5-1 and TRBJ2-7; TRBD2 is a possible D gene (7 bases). V gave up 1 base and J gave up 2 bases, with 16 bases separating them. CDR1 and CDR2 (germline): SGHRS, YFSETQ. The CDR3 loop spans 16 amino acids.

This clonotype has just a few counts. CDR3 nucleotide sequence: TGTGCCAGCAGTCCCGTTGCAGATACGCAGTATTTT. Its translation is CASSPVADTQYF. The V call is TRBV7-9, the J call TRBJ2-3; D remains unclear. Germline assignment: CDR1 SEHNR and CDR2 FQNEAQ (reference sequence). The CDR3 runs to 12 residues. V was pared by 6 bases and J by 4 bases, with 8 bases between.

The chain uses TRBV18 and TRBJ2-3; 9 bases are shared with TRBD1. From germline, CDR1 is KGHSH and CDR2 LQKENI. With V trimmed by 4 bases and J by 4 bases, 9 bases remained unmatched. This CDR3 is built from 16 residues. In DNA form, the CDR3 reads TGTGCCAGCTCACTCGCGACTACAGGGGGCGCAGATACGCAGTATTTT. Translating gives CASSLATTGGADTQYF.

This clonotype was found a few times. The rearrangement links TRBV7-2 to TRBJ2-3, with D perhaps matching TRBD2 (5 bases). The germline CDR1 and CDR2 sequences are SGHTA and FQGNSA. The CDR3 runs to 15 residues. V was pared by 5 bases and J by 2 bases, with 14 bases between. Here the CDR3 DNA reads TGTGCCAGCAGCCCGCTAGCCTCCGACACAGATACGCAGTATTTT. Translated, it gives CASSPLASDTDTQYF.

This sequence joins TRBV25-1 and TRBJ1-2, with TRBD1 matching 7 bases. The ends lost 2 bases at V and 0 bases at J; junction bases unmatched: 3. CDR1 is MGHDK, CDR2 SYGVNS, per germline. CDR3 size: 15 residues. CDR3 coding DNA: TGTGCCAGCAGTGAACCCAGGGGGGCTAACTATGGCTACACCTTC. Protein: CASSEPRGANYGYTF.

With regard to this clonotype: Being one base from a much bigger clone, this may be a read error. V is TRBV7-8 and J is TRBJ2-7; 7 bases line up with TRBD2. CDR1 and CDR2 from the germline V gene are SGHVS and FQNEAQ. CDR3 length: 15 amino acids. The V and J ends lost 3 bases and 7 bases, in that order; junction bases with no gene match: 12. CDR3 amino acids: CASSFTGGNYNEQYF. The CDR3 DNA follows: TGTGCCAGCAGCTTCACGGGGGGAAACTACAATGAGCAGTACTTC.

This clonotype came up once. The J gene is TRBJ1-1, the V gene TRBV5-6, with D unclear. The CDR3 totals 15 residues. Trimming cost V 2 bases and J 2 bases, with 13 bases left between them. CDR1 is SGHDT, CDR2 YYEEEE, per germline. DNA of the CDR3: TGTGCCAGCAGCTTTGACAAGTTAACAAACACTGAAGCTTTCTTT. Protein: CASSFDKLTNTEAFF.

This clonotype has only a few counts. The chain couples TRBV6-5 to TRBJ2-1; a possible D gene is TRBD1 (5 bases). Germline-derived CDR1 and CDR2 are MNHEY and SVGAGI. Trimming shortened V by 6 bases and J by 6 bases, and 6 bases separated the two germline ends. The CDR3 runs to 11 residues. The CDR3 sequence is CASRGLNEQFF. The CDR3 DNA sequence: TGTGCCAGCAGGGGGCTCAATGAGCAGTTCTTC.

This chain connects TRBV14 to TRBJ2-3; no definite D call. Germline V gene sequence: CDR1 SGHDN, CDR2 FVKESK. V was trimmed by 0 bases and J by 6 bases, leaving 10 bases between them. The CDR3 contains 14 residues. The CDR3 DNA follows: TGTGCCAGCAGCCAAGATCCTGGGTCGGATACGCAGTATTTT. This encodes CASSQDPGSDTQYF.

The chain has TRBV12-3 or TRBV12-4 and TRBJ1-2, with 12 bases that match TRBD1. The V segment lost 4 bases and the J segment 7 bases; nucleotides outside the gene matches: 7. This CDR3 has 15 residues. CDR3 region: CASSSGQGAASGYTF. CDR3 in DNA: TGTGCCAGCAGTTCGGGACAGGGGGCAGCGAGTGGCTACACCTTC.

The chain joins TRBV20-1 to TRBJ1-5; D is undetermined. V was pared by 4 bases and J by 2 bases, with 18 bases between. The germline V gene encodes CDR1 DFQATT and CDR2 SNEGSKA (reference sequence). The CDR3 contains 16 residues. CDR3 coding DNA: TGCAGTGCTATCCCGGCGCATCGGAAGCGCAATCAGCCCCAGCATTTT. Encoded protein: CSAIPAHRKRNQPQHF.

The CDR3 spells CASSFRQLVNTEAFF. For the CDR3, the DNA is TGTGCCAGCAGCTTCCGACAGCTAGTGAACACTGAAGCTTTCTTT. V gene TRBV7-2 combines with J gene TRBJ1-1, with a weak D call TRBD1 (5 bases). Trimming took off 3 bases at V and 0 bases at J, with 11 bases between the two ends. The CDR3 extends over 15 amino acids. Looked up from germline, CDR1 is SGHTA and CDR2 is FQGNSA. The full variable domain, its missing parts supplied by reference TRBV7-2 and TRBJ1-1, is GAGVSQSPSNKVTEKGKDVELRCDPISGHTALYWYRQSLGQGLEFLIYFQGNSAPDKSGLPSDRFSAERTGGSVSTLTIQRTQQEDSAVYLCASSFRQLVNTEAFFGQGTRLTVV.

The sample holds a few counts of this clonotype. The gene calls are TRBV2 and TRBJ1-2; D call uncertain. Trimming removed 5 bases at V and 3 bases at J, with 10 bases between. This CDR3 region has 13 residues. CDR1 is SNHLY and CDR2 is FYNNEI in the germline V gene. The CDR3 nucleotides read TGTGCCAGCAGTAGTCAGTCCCACTATGGCTACACCTTC. It yields the protein CASSSQSHYGYTF. The complete variable domain, with remaining parts taken from reference TRBV2 and TRBJ1-2, reads EPEVTQTPSHQVTQMGQEVILRCVPISNHLYFYWYRQILGQKVEFLVSFYNNEISEKSEIFDDQFSVERPDGSNFTLKIRSTKLEDSAMYFCASSSQSHYGYTFGSGTRLTVV.

The genes are TRBV27 and TRBJ1-5; D is possibly TRBD1 (6 bases). The CDR3 is 15 amino acids. Germline-derived CDR1 and CDR2 are MNHEY and SMNVEV (reference sequence). Trimming took 6 bases from V and 2 from J, leaving 14 bases between them. The CDR3 region is CASSLTYRGNQPQHF. The CDR3 DNA reads TGTGCCAGCAGCCTGACTTACAGGGGCAATCAGCCCCAGCATTTT.

This clonotype showed up just once. The chain is built from TRBV5-1 and TRBJ2-1; 13 nucleotides match TRBD2. V lost 4 bases to trimming and J lost 7 bases; unmatched junction nucleotides: 8. This CDR3 is 16 amino acids long. The germline CDR1 and CDR2 sequences are SGHRS and YFSETQ. The CDR3 here is CASSQAGTSGTNEQFF. The DNA of the CDR3 is TGCGCCAGCAGCCAAGCCGGGACTAGCGGGACTAATGAGCAGTTCTTC.

This clonotype came up a few times. The rearrangement links TRBV9 to TRBJ2-2; D ambiguous. V lost 3 bases and J 5 bases, leaving 17 bases between the germline ends. Germline V gene sequence: CDR1 SGDLS, CDR2 YYNGEE. There are 16 residues in the CDR3. CDR3 DNA: TGTGCCAGCAGCGCACCCCAGGCAACGCCTACCGGGGAGCTGTTTTTT. Protein: CASSAPQATPTGELFF. The variable domain in full, completed from reference TRBV9 and TRBJ2-2, reads DSGVTQTPKHLITATGQRVTLRCSPRSGDLSVYWYQQSLDQGLQFLIQYYNGEERAKGNILERFSAQQFPDLHSELNLSSLELGDSALYFCASSAPQATPTGELFFGEGSRLTVL.

The rearrangement joins TRBV7-9 to TRBJ2-4; D is unclear. Germline V gene sequence: CDR1 SEHNR, CDR2 FQNEAQ (reference sequence). V lost 5 bases and J lost 7, with 9 bases in between. The CDR3 is 12 amino acids. CDR3 loop: CASSPYTNIQYF. CDR3 nucleotide sequence: TGTGCCAGCAGCCCCTACACGAACATTCAGTACTTC.

This CDR3 is CASSQSGTPTDTQYF. CDR3 nucleotide sequence: TGTGCCAGCAGCCAGAGTGGGACCCCCACAGATACGCAGTATTTT. The chain joins TRBV4-2 to TRBJ2-3; D is possibly TRBD1 or TRBD2 (5 bases each). Trimming took off 3 bases at V and 2 bases at J, with 12 bases between the two ends. The germline V gene has CDR1 LGHNA and CDR2 YNFKEQ. There are 15 residues in the CDR3.

This clonotype was observed a handful of times. V is TRBV3-1 and J is TRBJ2-5; D not certain. CDR1 LGHDT and CDR2 YNNKEL come from the germline V gene (reference sequence). The CDR3 has 14 amino acids. Trimming pared 6 bases from V and 12 bases from J, leaving 23 bases between. CDR3 loop: CASSRKEGYSPEYF. The CDR3 region has the DNA TGTGCCAGCAGTCGCAAAGAAGGCTACAGTCCGGAGTACTTC.

The V call is TRBV2, the J call TRBJ1-2, with 8 bases matching TRBD1. The CDR3 is 14 amino acids. The germline gives CDR1 SNHLY, CDR2 FYNNEI. Germline trimming cut 6 bases from V and 3 bases from J; bases unmatched to any gene: 6. The CDR3 reads CASSGQGRDYGYTF. In DNA form, the CDR3 reads TGTGCCAGCAGCGGACAGGGCAGAGACTATGGCTACACCTTC. The full variable domain, its missing parts supplied by reference TRBV2 and TRBJ1-2, is EPEVTQTPSHQVTQMGQEVILRCVPISNHLYFYWYRQILGQKVEFLVSFYNNEISEKSEIFDDQFSVERPDGSNFTLKIRSTKLEDSAMYFCASSGQGRDYGYTFGSGTRLTVV.

Details on this clonotype: At one end the junction does not follow the germline gene, possibly because of a read error. CDR3 in DNA: TGTGCCGGCAGTTTAGGTGACAGGGCGTCGACCTCTAACTATGGCTACACCTTC. Translation: CAGSLGDRASTSNYGYTF. The V call is TRBV12-3 or TRBV12-4, the J call TRBJ1-2; TRBD1 agrees at 7 bases. The CDR3 spans 18 residues.